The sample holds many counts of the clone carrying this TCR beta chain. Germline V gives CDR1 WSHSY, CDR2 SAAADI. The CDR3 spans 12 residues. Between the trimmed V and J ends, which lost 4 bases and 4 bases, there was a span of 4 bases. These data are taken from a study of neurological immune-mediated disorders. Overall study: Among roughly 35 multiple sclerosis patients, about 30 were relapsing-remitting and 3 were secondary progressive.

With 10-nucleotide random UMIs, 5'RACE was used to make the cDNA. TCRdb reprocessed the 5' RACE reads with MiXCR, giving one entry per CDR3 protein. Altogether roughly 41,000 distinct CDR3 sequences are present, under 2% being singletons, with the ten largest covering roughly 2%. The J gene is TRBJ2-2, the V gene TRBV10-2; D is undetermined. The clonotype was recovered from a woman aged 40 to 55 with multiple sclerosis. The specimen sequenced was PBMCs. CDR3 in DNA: TGCGCCAGCAGTGGCAGCACCGGGGAGCTGTTTTTT. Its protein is CASSGSTGELFF.